Listed below are T cell receptor beta chains from one sample, sequenced in a study of T cell responses to AZD1222 COVID-19 vaccine. Profiled with immunoSEQ multiplex PCR; TCRdb holds only in-frame clones, not every one. The sample carries around 140,000 clones, 80% to 90% recorded once. Sequencing used peripheral blood, obtained on day 0 of AZD1222 vaccination. These receptors all come from an adult in good health. CDR3s include the opening cysteine and the closing phenylalanine or tryptophan. The D gene is left open where the match is weak. Not every row has a clone size; where given, it reads once, few, many or a size class.

d_call: TRBD1
v_call: TRBV19
clone_size: NA
j_call: TRBJ2-7
cdr3_nt: TGTGCCAGTAGTGGCCGGGGCGGGACAGGGTTGGACGAGCAGTACTTC
cdr3_aa: CASSGRGGTGLDEQYF

d_call: NA
v_call: TRBV2
clone_size: NA
j_call: TRBJ2-7
cdr3_nt: TGTGCCAGCAGTGCAAATAAGGAGCAGTACTTC
cdr3_aa: CASSANKEQYF

d_call: NA
v_call: TRBV7-2
clone_size: NA
j_call: TRBJ2-2
cdr3_nt: TGTGCCAGCAGCTTAGGCCGGAACACCGGGGAGCTGTTTTTT
cdr3_aa: CASSLGRNTGELFF

d_call: NA
v_call: TRBV19
clone_size: NA
j_call: TRBJ2-7
cdr3_nt: TGTGCCAGTAGTATATCCGCGCAGGGCTACGAGCAGTACTTC
cdr3_aa: CASSISAQGYEQYF

d_call: NA
v_call: TRBV4-2
clone_size: NA
j_call: TRBJ1-2
cdr3_nt: TGTGCCAGCAGCCAAGATATAACGATTCGGACTTATGGCTACACCTTC
cdr3_aa: CASSQDITIRTYGYTF

d_call: NA
v_call: TRBV5-1
clone_size: NA
j_call: TRBJ2-5
cdr3_nt: TGCGCCAGCAGCTTGGGAGCTGGCCAAGAGACCCAGTACTTC
cdr3_aa: CASSLGAGQETQYF

d_call: NA
v_call: TRBV18
clone_size: NA
j_call: TRBJ1-5
cdr3_nt: TGTGCCAGCTCACCAAACGCCGGCGGCAATCAGCCCCAGCATTTT
cdr3_aa: CASSPNAGGNQPQHF

d_call: TRBD1
v_call: TRBV2
clone_size: NA
j_call: TRBJ1-5
cdr3_nt: TGTGCCAGCAGTATACAGGGGATTGGGCAGCCCCAGCATTTT
cdr3_aa: CASSIQGIGQPQHF

d_call: NA
v_call: TRBV11-2
clone_size: NA
j_call: TRBJ1-1
cdr3_nt: TGTGCCAGCAGCTTAATGGTATCGGGGGATGAAGCTTTCTTT
cdr3_aa: CASSLMVSGDEAFF

d_call: NA
v_call: TRBV19
clone_size: few
j_call: TRBJ1-2
cdr3_nt: TGTGCCAGTAGTATTTCTAGGGATCCTAGCTATGGCTACACCTTC
cdr3_aa: CASSISRDPSYGYTF

d_call: NA
v_call: TRBV11-2
clone_size: NA
j_call: TRBJ2-1
cdr3_nt: TGTGCCAGCAGCTTAGTCAATGAGCAGTTCTTC
cdr3_aa: CASSLVNEQFF

d_call: NA
v_call: TRBV18
clone_size: NA
j_call: TRBJ2-7
cdr3_nt: TGTGCCAGTGCCGGGGCTTCACGAGGCCTTCGAAACTACGAGCAGTACTTC
cdr3_aa: CASAGASRGLRNYEQYF

d_call: TRBD2
v_call: TRBV27
clone_size: NA
j_call: TRBJ2-3
cdr3_nt: TGTGCCAGCAGTAAGCTAGCGGGGGGTAGCACAGATACGCAGTATTTT
cdr3_aa: CASSKLAGGSTDTQYF

d_call: NA
v_call: TRBV2
clone_size: NA
j_call: TRBJ1-3
cdr3_nt: TGTGCCAGCAGTCCCGTCCCCTCTGGAAACACCATATATTTT
cdr3_aa: CASSPVPSGNTIYF

d_call: NA
v_call: TRBV14
clone_size: NA
j_call: TRBJ2-1
cdr3_nt: TGTGCCAGCAGCCAAGGCCCCGGACTTTCCAATGAGCAGTTCTTC
cdr3_aa: CASSQGPGLSNEQFF

d_call: TRBD2
v_call: TRBV15
clone_size: once
j_call: TRBJ2-2
cdr3_nt: TGTGCCACCAGCAGGGCGGGGGGCTCCGGGGAGCTGTTTTTT
cdr3_aa: CATSRAGGSGELFF

d_call: NA
v_call: TRBV7-8
clone_size: few
j_call: TRBJ2-6
cdr3_nt: TGTGCCAGCAGCCAGACAGCTAACTCTGGGGCCAACGTCCTGACTTTC
cdr3_aa: CASSQTANSGANVLTF